This T cell receptor beta chain was sequenced in a study of spatial heterogeneity in lung cancer. This clonotype showed up just a few times. The time point denotes: blood at routine non-recurrence follow-up after resection. TCRdb recomputed calls from the 5' RACE reads with MiXCR, one row per CDR3 protein. The sample lists about 94,000 distinct CDR3 sequences; approximately 19% were seen once. Germline V CDR1 and CDR2: KGHSH, LQKENI. The CDR3 is made up of 14 amino acids. V lost 6 bases and J 4 bases, leaving 12 bases between the germline ends. This clonotype was sampled from a male donor with early-stage non-small cell lung cancer. The chain recombines TRBV18 with TRBJ1-4, with D hard to call. Material: PBMCs, obtained at follow-up. In DNA form, the CDR3 reads TGTGCCAGCTCCGCATCGGGATTTAATGAAAAACTGTTTTTT. Residues: CASSASGFNEKLFF.